This TCR beta chain was retrieved from a study of T cells in Graves' hyperthyroidism and ophthalmopathy. Notes on the study in general: Patients with ophthalmopathy were separated from those with stable hyperthyroidism by a 13 V-J model.

Unmatched junction bases numbered 6, after V lost 5 bases and J lost 4 bases. Germline CDR1 reads MNHEY; CDR2 reads SMNVEV (reference sequence). The CDR3 has 16 residues. TCR beta CDR3 region amplification was performed from RNA transcripts. Using the HTBI primer set, a first-round RT-PCR was run on the TCR CDR3. TCRdb itself ran the multiplex PCR reads through MiXCR, one entry per CDR3 protein. The repertoire includes about 260,000 distinct CDR3 sequences, less than 20% of them detected once, and 28% sits in the top ten. This clonotype was picked up many times. Its antigen is currently unknown. Uncontrolled infection, other autoimmune disease, pregnancy or lactation disqualified patients from enrolment. Every diagnosis used clinical symptoms, serum thyroxine and TRAb, thyroid ultrasound and orbital computed tomography. About 9.4 ml fresh peripheral blood yielded the PBMCs.

The source is a young woman with Graves' ophthalmopathy. The source material was blood. The chain is built from TRBV27 and TRBJ2-5, with TRBD2 matching 14 bases. The CDR3, as DNA: TGTGCCAGCAGTCCCGGGACTAGCGGGAGTACAGAGACCCAGTACTTC. It codes for CASSPGTSGSTETQYF.